The rows below give T cell receptor beta chains drawn from one sample of a study of shared clonotypes between healthy human individuals. The table came from immunoSEQ multiplex PCR; TCRdb's copy has only in-frame clones and leaves some out. The table lists about 2.2 million clones, just over 90% of them singletons. Specimen: naive CD8+ T cells from PBMCs. The receptors were sampled from a man younger than 35 in good health. Some clones in this sample may be carry-over from other donors' samples. CDR3s include the opening cysteine and the closing phenylalanine or tryptophan. Each record gives: V gene, clone size, D gene, J gene, CDR3 DNA, CDR3 protein. A D gene is named only where the DNA matches it firmly. Expanded clones are given a class, and other clones once, few, many or no size at all.

TRBV6-1	NA	NA	TRBJ2-3	TGTGCCAGCAGTCAGACAGGATACACAGATACGCAGTATTTT	CASSQTGYTDTQYF
TRBV5-4	NA	NA	TRBJ2-7	TGTGCCAGCAGCGAGACAGGTATGGGGTACGAGCAGTACTTC	CASSETGMGYEQYF
TRBV18	NA	NA	TRBJ1-1	TGTGCCAGCTCAATAGGGTGGAGGACTGAAGCTTTCTTT	CASSIGWRTEAFF
TRBV4-1	NA	NA	TRBJ1-1	TGCGCCAGCAGCCAGCCAGACAGGAACACTGAAGCTTTCTTT	CASSQPDRNTEAFF
TRBV27	NA	NA	TRBJ2-7	TGTGCCAGCAGTTGGGGGGAGTTCGGTGGCGAGCAGTACTTC	CASSWGEFGGEQYF
TRBV7-3	NA	TRBD1	TRBJ1-3	TGTGCCAGCAGCGCGGACAGGTCCTCTGGAAACACCATATATTTT	CASSADRSSGNTIYF
TRBV28	NA	TRBD1	TRBJ2-3	TGTGCCAGCAGTTTATTACAGGGGGAGACAGATACGCAGTATTTT	CASSLLQGETDTQYF
TRBV25-1	NA	NA	TRBJ2-1	TGTGCCACCAGTACCTGGGCCCGATCCAATGAGCAGTTCTTC	CATSTWARSNEQFF
TRBV7-3	NA	NA	TRBJ1-2	TGTGCCAGCAGCTCTTACCCCGGGACGCCATATGGCTACACCTTC	CASSSYPGTPYGYTF
TRBV7-9	few	TRBD1	TRBJ1-5	TGTGCCAGCAGAGGCGGGACAGGGGATCAGCCCCAGCATTTT	CASRGGTGDQPQHF
TRBV14	NA	TRBD1	TRBJ2-6	TGTGCCAGCAGCCCGGGACAGGGGGCGCCTGGGGCCAACGTCCTGACTTTC	CASSPGQGAPGANVLTF
TRBV4-3	NA	NA	TRBJ2-7	TGCGCCAGCAGCCAAGGGGCGGGGCCTAGTTACGAGCAGTACTTC	CASSQGAGPSYEQYF
TRBV30	NA	NA	TRBJ1-2	TGTGCCGGACACGAGGGGCACTATGGCTACACCTTC	CAGHEGHYGYTF
TRBV30	NA	NA	TRBJ2-1	TGTGCCTGGAGTATAGGTCTATACAATGAGCAGTTCTTC	CAWSIGLYNEQFF
TRBV19	NA	NA	TRBJ1-1	TGTGCCAGTACTGGCCGAGGGATGAACACTGAAGCTTTCTTT	CASTGRGMNTEAFF
TRBV28	NA	NA	TRBJ2-7	TGTGCCAGCAGTTTTGAGGGAGAGGTACGCGAGCAGTACTTC	CASSFEGEVREQYF
TRBV11-2	once	NA	TRBJ1-1	TGTGCCAGCAGCCGCCTCGGAGGGGGAAACACTGAAGCTTTCTTT	CASSRLGGGNTEAFF
TRBV5-3	NA	TRBD2	TRBJ2-1	TGTGCCAGAAGCTTACGAAGCGGGAGGATTGAGCAGTTCTTC	CARSLRSGRIEQFF
TRBV4-2	NA	NA	TRBJ2-7	TGTGCCAGCAGCCAAGCCCGGCAGTCCACCCACGAGCAGTACTTC	CASSQARQSTHEQYF
TRBV18	NA	TRBD1	TRBJ1-2	TGTGCCAGCTCACCACCGGGGGACAGGGATGGCTACACCTTC	CASSPPGDRDGYTF
TRBV27	once	TRBD1	TRBJ2-7	TGTGCCAGCACCCTAAGGACAGGGCAGTACGAGCAGTACTTC	CASTLRTGQYEQYF
TRBV27	NA	TRBD2	TRBJ2-7	TGTGCCAGTCTCCCCCGGGAGGGCCTAGACGAGCAGTACTTC	CASLPREGLDEQYF
TRBV28	NA	NA	TRBJ1-1	TGTGCCAGCAGGGCCTATCAGGGATCCACTGAAGCTTTCTTT	CASRAYQGSTEAFF
TRBV6-6	NA	NA	TRBJ1-3	TGTGCCAGCGGCCAACCCCAATATTTT	CASGQPQYF